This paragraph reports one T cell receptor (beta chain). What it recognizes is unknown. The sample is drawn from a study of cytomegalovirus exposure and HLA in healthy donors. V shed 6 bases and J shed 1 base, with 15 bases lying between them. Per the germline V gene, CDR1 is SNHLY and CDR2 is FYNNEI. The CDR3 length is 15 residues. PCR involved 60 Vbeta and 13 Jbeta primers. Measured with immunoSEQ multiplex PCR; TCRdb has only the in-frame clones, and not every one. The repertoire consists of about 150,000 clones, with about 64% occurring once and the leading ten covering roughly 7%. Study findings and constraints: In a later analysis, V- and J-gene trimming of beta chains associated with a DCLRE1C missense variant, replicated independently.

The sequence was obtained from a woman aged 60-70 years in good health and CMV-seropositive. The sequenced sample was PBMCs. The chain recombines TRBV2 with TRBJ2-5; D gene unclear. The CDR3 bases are TGTGCCAGCAGAGTCCGGCGTACTATCCAAGAGACCCAGTACTTC. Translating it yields CASRVRRTIQETQYF.